The entry that follows covers one T cell receptor beta chain sequence. This entry is derived from a study of blood T cell repertoires in COVID-19. The overall study: PBMCs, B-cell-depleted T cells, or T cells provided the cDNA or gDNA that made up the material.

Data came from immunoSEQ multiplex PCR; TCRdb stores just in-frame clones and leaves some out. Here the sample spans about 20,000 clones, approximately 91% being singletons. The V and J ends lost 4 bases and 3 bases, in that order; junction bases with no gene match: 6. Germline values: CDR1 LGHNA, CDR2 YNFKEQ. The CDR3 runs 15 residues. J is TRBJ2-7 and V is TRBV4-2, with 10 bases lining up with TRBD1. This receptor was obtained from a human donor in a cohort sampled during active COVID-19. The sample taken for sequencing was peripheral blood. CDR3 protein: CASSRTGQGNYEQYF. In DNA form, the CDR3 reads TGTGCCAGCAGCCGGACGGGACAGGGGAACTACGAGCAGTACTTC.